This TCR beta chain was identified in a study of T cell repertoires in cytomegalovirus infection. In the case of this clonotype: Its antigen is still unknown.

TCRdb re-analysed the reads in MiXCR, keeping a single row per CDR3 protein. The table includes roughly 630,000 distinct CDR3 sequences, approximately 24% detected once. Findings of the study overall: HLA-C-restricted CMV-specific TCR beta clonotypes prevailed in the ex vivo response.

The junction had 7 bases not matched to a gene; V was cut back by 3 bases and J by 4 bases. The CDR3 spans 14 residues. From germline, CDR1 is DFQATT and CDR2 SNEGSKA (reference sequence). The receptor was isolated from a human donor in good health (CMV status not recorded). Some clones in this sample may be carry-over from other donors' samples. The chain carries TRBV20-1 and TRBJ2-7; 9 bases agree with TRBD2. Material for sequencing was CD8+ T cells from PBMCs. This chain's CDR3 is CSARERGAYYEQYV. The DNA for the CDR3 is TGCAGTGCTAGGGAGCGGGGGGCCTATTACGAGCAGTACGTC.